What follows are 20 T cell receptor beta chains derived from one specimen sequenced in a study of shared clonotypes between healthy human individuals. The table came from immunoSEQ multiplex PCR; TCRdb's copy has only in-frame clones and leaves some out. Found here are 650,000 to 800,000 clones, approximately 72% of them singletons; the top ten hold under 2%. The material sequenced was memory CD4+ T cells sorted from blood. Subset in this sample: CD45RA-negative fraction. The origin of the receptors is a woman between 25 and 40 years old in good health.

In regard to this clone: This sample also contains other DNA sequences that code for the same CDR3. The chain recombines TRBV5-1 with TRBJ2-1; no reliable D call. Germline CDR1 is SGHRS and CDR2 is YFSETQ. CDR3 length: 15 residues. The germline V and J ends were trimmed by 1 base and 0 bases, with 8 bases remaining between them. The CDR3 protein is CASSLSSSSYNEQFF. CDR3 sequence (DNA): TGCGCCAGCAGCTTGAGTTCCTCCTCCTACAATGAGCAGTTCTTC.

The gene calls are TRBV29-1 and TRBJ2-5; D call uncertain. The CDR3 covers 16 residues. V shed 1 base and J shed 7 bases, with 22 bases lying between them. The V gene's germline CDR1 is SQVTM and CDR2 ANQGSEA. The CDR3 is CSVEGLPRANVGTQYF. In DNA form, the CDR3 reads TGCAGCGTTGAAGGGTTACCAAGAGCGAACGTTGGGACCCAGTACTTC.

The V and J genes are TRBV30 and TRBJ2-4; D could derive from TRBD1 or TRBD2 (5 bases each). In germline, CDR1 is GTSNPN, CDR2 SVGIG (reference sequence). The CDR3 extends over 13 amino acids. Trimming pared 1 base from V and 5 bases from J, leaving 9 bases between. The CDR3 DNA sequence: TGTGCCTGGAGTGCCGGGACCGAAAACATTCAGTACTTC. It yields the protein CAWSAGTENIQYF.

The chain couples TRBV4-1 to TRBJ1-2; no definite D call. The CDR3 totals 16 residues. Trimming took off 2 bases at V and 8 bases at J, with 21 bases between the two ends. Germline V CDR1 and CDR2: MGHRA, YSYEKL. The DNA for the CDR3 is TGCGCCAGCAGCCAAAGCGAGGGCGGTACCCAACGGGGCTACACCTTC. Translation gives CASSQSEGGTQRGYTF.

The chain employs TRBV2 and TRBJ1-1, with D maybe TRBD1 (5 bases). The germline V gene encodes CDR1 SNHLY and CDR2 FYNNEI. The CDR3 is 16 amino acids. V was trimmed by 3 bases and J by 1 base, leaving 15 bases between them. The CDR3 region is CASSDLGVGQNTEAFF. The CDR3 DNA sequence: TGTGCCAGCAGTGATTTGGGGGTGGGTCAGAACACTGAAGCTTTCTTT.

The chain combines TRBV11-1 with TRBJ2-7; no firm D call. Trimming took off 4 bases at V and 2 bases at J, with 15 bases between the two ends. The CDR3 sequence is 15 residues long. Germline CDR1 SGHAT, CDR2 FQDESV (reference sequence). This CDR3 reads CASSWSLKPTYEQYF. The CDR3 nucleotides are TGTGCCAGCAGCTGGTCCCTAAAGCCAACCTACGAGCAGTACTTC.

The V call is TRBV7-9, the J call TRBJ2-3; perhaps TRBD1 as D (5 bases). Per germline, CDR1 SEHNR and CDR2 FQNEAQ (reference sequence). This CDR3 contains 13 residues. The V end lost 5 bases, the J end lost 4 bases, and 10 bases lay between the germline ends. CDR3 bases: TGTGCCAGCAGCCCCTCAGGGCCAGATACGCAGTATTTT. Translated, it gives CASSPSGPDTQYF.

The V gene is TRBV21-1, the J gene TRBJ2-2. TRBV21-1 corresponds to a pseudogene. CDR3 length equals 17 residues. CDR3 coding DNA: TGTGCCAGCAGCAAAGTTCTTGTCCAGGAGTACACCGGGGAGCTGTTTTTT. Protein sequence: CASSKVLVQEYTGELFF.

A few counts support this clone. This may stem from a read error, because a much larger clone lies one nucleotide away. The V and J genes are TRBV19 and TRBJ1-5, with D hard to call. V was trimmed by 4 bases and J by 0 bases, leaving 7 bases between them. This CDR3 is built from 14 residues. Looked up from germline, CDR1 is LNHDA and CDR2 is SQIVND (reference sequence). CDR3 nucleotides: TGTGCCAGTAGTACACAGAATAGCAATCAGCCCCAGCATTTT. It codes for CASSTQNSNQPQHF.

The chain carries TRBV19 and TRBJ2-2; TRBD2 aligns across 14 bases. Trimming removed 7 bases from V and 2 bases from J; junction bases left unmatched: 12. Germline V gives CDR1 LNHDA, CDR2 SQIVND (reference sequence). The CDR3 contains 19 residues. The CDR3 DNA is TGTGCCAGTAAAATGGCGGGACTAGCGGGAGTCAGAAACACCGGGGAGCTGTTTTTT. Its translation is CASKMAGLAGVRNTGELFF.

The chain's CDR3 is CASSPLPDGTEAFF. CDR3 DNA: TGTGCCAGCTCACCACTCCCCGACGGCACTGAAGCTTTCTTT. The rearrangement links TRBV18 to TRBJ1-1; D not resolved. The CDR3 runs to 14 residues. Trimming left V 1 base short and J 4 bases short, with 10 bases between. Germline CDR1 reads KGHSH; CDR2 reads LQKENI. The whole variable domain, filled in from reference TRBV18 and TRBJ1-1, reads NAGVMQNPRHLVRRRGQEARLRCSPMKGHSHVYWYRQLPEEGLKFMVYLQKENIIDESGMPKERFSAEFPKEGPSILRIQQVVRGDSAAYFCASSPLPDGTEAFFGQGTRLTVV.

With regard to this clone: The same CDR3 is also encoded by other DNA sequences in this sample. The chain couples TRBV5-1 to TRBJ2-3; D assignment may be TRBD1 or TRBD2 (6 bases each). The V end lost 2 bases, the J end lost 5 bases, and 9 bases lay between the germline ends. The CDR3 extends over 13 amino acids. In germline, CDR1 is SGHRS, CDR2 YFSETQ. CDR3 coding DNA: TGCGCCAGCAGCTTCGGAGGGGGAGATACGCAGTATTTT. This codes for CASSFGGGDTQYF.

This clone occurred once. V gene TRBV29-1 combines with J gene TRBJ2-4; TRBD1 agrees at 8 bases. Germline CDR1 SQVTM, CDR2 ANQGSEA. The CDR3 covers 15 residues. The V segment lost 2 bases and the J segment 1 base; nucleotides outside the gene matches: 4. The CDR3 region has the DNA TGCAGCGTTGAACAGGGGGCCAGGGCCAAAAACATTCAGTACTTC. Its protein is CSVEQGARAKNIQYF.

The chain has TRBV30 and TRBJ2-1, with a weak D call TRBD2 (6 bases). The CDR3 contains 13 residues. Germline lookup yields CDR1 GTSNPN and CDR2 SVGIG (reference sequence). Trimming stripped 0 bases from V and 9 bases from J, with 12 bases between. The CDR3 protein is CAWSVGGFSEQFF. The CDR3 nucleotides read TGTGCCTGGAGTGTCGGGGGTTTCAGTGAGCAGTTCTTC.

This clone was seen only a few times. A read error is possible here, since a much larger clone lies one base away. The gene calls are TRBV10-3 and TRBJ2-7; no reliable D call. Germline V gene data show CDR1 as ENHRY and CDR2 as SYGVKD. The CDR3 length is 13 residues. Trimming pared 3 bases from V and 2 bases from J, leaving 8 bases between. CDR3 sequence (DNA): TGTGCCATCAGTGATGCGGAAACCTACGAGCAGTACTTC. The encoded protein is CAISDAETYEQYF.

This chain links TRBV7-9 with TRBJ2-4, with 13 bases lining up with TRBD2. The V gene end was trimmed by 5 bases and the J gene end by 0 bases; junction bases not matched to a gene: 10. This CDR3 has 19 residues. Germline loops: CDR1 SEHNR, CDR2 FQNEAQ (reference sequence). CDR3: CASSLGTSGIWLAKNIQYF. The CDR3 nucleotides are TGTGCCAGCAGCCTGGGGACTAGCGGGATTTGGTTAGCCAAAAACATTCAGTACTTC. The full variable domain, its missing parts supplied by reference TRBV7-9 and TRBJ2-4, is DTGVSQNPRHKITKRGQNVTFRCDPISEHNRLYWYRQTLGQGPEFLTYFQNEAQLEKSRLLSDRFSAERPKGSFSTLEIQRTEQGDSAMYLCASSLGTSGIWLAKNIQYFGAGTRLSVL.

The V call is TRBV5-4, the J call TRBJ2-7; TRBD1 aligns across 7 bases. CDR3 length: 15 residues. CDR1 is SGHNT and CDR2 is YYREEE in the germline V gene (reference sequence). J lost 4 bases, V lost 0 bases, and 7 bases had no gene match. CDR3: CASSLGGDSGYEQYF. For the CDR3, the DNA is TGTGCCAGCAGCTTGGGTGGGGACAGTGGGTACGAGCAGTACTTC.

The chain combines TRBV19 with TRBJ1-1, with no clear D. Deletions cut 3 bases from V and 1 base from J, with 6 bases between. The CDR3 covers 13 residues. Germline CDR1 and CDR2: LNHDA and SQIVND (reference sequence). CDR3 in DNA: TGTGCCAGTAGTATGGATAGGAACACTGAAGCTTTCTTT. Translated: CASSMDRNTEAFF.

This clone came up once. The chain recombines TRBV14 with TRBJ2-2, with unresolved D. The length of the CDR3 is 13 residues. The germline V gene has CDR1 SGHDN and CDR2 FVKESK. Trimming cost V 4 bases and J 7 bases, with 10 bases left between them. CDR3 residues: CASSPFRIGELFF. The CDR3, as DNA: TGTGCCAGCAGCCCCTTTCGGATCGGGGAGCTGTTTTTT.

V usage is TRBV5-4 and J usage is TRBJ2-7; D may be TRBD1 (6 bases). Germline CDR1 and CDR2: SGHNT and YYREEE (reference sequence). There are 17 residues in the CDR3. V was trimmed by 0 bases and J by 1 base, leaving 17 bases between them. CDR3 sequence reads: CASSLVHGQQISYEQYF. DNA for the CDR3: TGTGCCAGCAGCTTGGTACACGGACAGCAAATTTCCTACGAGCAGTACTTC.